Following are 12 T cell receptor beta chains from one sample sequenced in a study of spatial heterogeneity in lung cancer. Using its own MiXCR run on the 5' RACE reads, TCRdb lists one record per CDR3 protein. The sample contains about 3,100 distinct CDR3 sequences, roughly 12% of which appear only once. The time point denotes: sample taken at primary tumor resection. No antigen is known for these receptors. Findings and limits, study-wide: Mutation counts in tumors were tracked by counts of expanded intratumoral alpha and beta TCRs.

The sample was lung tumor tissue, taken at surgery. All receptors come from a male donor with early-stage non-small cell lung cancer.

This clonotype was counted only a few times. This chain connects TRBV7-8 to TRBJ2-1; 10 bases map to TRBD2. In germline, CDR1 is SGHVS, CDR2 FQNEAQ. The length of the CDR3 is 15 residues. V dropped 4 bases and J dropped 5; count of bases not matched to a gene: 5. CDR3: CASSYSGGRNNEQFF. The CDR3 bases are TGTGCCAGCAGCTATAGCGGGGGGCGCAACAATGAGCAGTTCTTC.

This clonotype appeared a few times. This chain joins TRBV19 and TRBJ2-2; D call uncertain. This CDR3 is built from 14 residues. Trimming shortened V by 7 bases and J by 1 base, and 10 bases separated the two germline ends. Germline assignment: CDR1 LNHDA and CDR2 SQIVND (reference sequence). The CDR3 bases are TGTGCCAGTAAGGTACAGATGAACACCGGGGAGCTGTTTTTT. Translating gives CASKVQMNTGELFF.

This clonotype is categorized as medium-sized. J is TRBJ2-5 and V is TRBV5-6; 8 bases are a match to TRBD1. The CDR3 totals 15 residues. J lost 3 bases, V lost 0 bases, and 4 bases had no gene match. The germline V gene encodes CDR1 SGHDT and CDR2 YYEEEE. CDR3 sequence (DNA): TGTGCCAGCAGCTTGGCCCGGACAGGGAAAGAGACCCAGTACTTC. Residues: CASSLARTGKETQYF.

This clonotype was counted at least ten times. The chain uses TRBV10-2 and TRBJ1-5, with D perhaps TRBD1 (5 bases). Trimming took 6 bases from V and 5 from J, leaving 8 bases between them. Germline CDR1 and CDR2: WSHSY and SAAADI. The CDR3 is 12 amino acids. The CDR3 is CASSWGYQPQHF. The CDR3 bases are TGCGCCAGCAGCTGGGGGTATCAGCCCCAGCATTTT.

This clonotype appeared a few times. CDR3 in amino acids: CASSQDLAGVYEQFF. The CDR3 coding sequence is TGCGCCAGCAGCCAAGACTTAGCGGGAGTCTATGAGCAGTTCTTC. This chain joins TRBV4-3 and TRBJ2-1; 9 positions agree with TRBD2. This CDR3 region has 15 residues. V shed 0 bases and J 8 bases; nucleotides not matched to a gene: 5. Germline V gene sequence: CDR1 LGHNA, CDR2 YSLEER.

Within the sample, this clonotype is medium-sized (0.01 to 0.1%). The rearrangement joins TRBV28 to TRBJ1-6, with no clear D. Germline CDR1 reads MDHEN; CDR2 reads SYDVKM. V lost 5 bases to trimming and J lost 0 bases, with 14 bases between them. The CDR3 runs 17 residues. Written as DNA, the CDR3 is TGTGCCAGCAGTACCCGGGCAGCGAGCTCCTATAATTCACCCCTCCACTTT. Translated, it gives CASSTRAASSYNSPLHF.

This clonotype is judged medium-sized. The rearrangement links TRBV7-6 to TRBJ1-3; D remains unclear. Per germline, CDR1 SGHVS and CDR2 FNYEAQ. This CDR3 contains 14 residues. Trimming removed 1 base at V and 2 bases at J, with 6 bases between. CDR3 loop: CASSLGLAGNTIYF. The CDR3 coding sequence is TGTGCCAGCAGCTTAGGGCTCGCTGGAAACACCATATATTTT.

This clonotype is large (0.1 to 1%) by share. The chain is built from TRBV7-2 and TRBJ2-5; the D is unclear. Germline CDR1 reads SGHTA; CDR2 reads FQGNSA. The CDR3 extends over 14 amino acids. V lost 5 bases and J lost 7, with 17 bases in between. CDR3 in DNA: TGTGCCAGCAGCCCGGTTAGGGATATAGGGACCCAGTACTTC. Its translation: CASSPVRDIGTQYF.

The genes are TRBV5-6 and TRBJ2-3; 7 bases agree with TRBD1. This CDR3 region has 15 residues. Per the germline V gene, CDR1 is SGHDT and CDR2 is YYEEEE. The V segment lost 2 bases and the J segment 2 bases; nucleotides outside the gene matches: 5. CDR3 loop: CASSFDTGATDTQYF. The CDR3 DNA reads as TGTGCCAGCAGCTTCGACACAGGGGCCACAGATACGCAGTATTTT.

This clonotype was seen a few times. J is TRBJ2-7 and V is TRBV29-1; 7 bases fit TRBD1. The CDR3 has 12 amino acids. The germline V gene has CDR1 SQVTM and CDR2 ANQGSEA. The ends lost 7 bases at V and 2 bases at J; junction bases unmatched: 5. CDR3 bases: TGCAGCGCTTCCGGGACAGCCTACGAGCAGTACTTC. As protein: CSASGTAYEQYF.

Ten or more counts support this clonotype. The V call is TRBV7-9, the J call TRBJ1-3; D is ambiguous. Germline CDR1 reads SEHNR; CDR2 reads FQNEAQ (reference sequence). This CDR3 spans 15 amino acids. Trimming shortened V by 5 bases and J by 3 bases, and 14 bases separated the two germline ends. CDR3: CASSSRRRHGNTIYF. CDR3 nucleotide sequence: TGTGCCAGCAGCAGCCGAAGAAGGCATGGAAACACCATATATTTT.

By sample fraction, this clonotype is medium-sized. This chain joins TRBV29-1 and TRBJ2-1, with a weak D call TRBD2 (5 bases). Germline values: CDR1 SQVTM, CDR2 ANQGSEA. Trimming cost V 5 bases and J 4 bases, with 9 bases left between them. The CDR3 spans 12 residues. DNA of the CDR3: TGCAGCGTTTCGTGGGAGTACAATGAGCAGTTCTTC. Encoded protein: CSVSWEYNEQFF.